Shown below are 27 T cell receptor beta chains from a single sample sequenced in a study of vaccination effects on CD4 cells after COVID-19. These TCRs' antigens remain unknown. In the ViraFEST assay, antigen-specific CD4+ clonotypes were identified by expansion after peptide-pool stimulation. Having been cultured for 10 days, the cells underwent CD4+ T cell isolation. Vaccine recipients lacked prior SARS-CoV-2 infection and had negative nucleocapsid antibodies. Measured with immunoSEQ multiplex PCR; TCRdb has only the in-frame clones, and not every one. The data hold 20,000 to 25,000 clones, with approximately 70% observed a single time. The sample was CD4+ T cells from PBMCs cultured with HCoV-NL63 spike peptides, taken before COVID-19 vaccination. The receptor source for this set is a human donor who received a COVID-19 vaccine.

V usage is TRBV7-2 and J usage is TRBJ2-2; D possibly uses TRBD1 or TRBD2 (5 bases each). The V gene lost 6 bases and the J gene lost 6 bases, with 20 bases spanning the gap. Germline CDR1 reads SGHTA; CDR2 reads FQGNSA. CDR3 length equals 16 residues. CDR3 sequence: CASRDAGTATAGELFF. CDR3 nucleotide sequence: TGTGCCAGCAGGGATGCCGGGACCGCGACCGCCGGGGAGCTGTTTTTT.

CDR3 bases: TGTGCCAGCAGCCAAGGACATCTAGGCACTGAAGCTTTCTTT. The encoded protein is CASSQGHLGTEAFF. This chain links TRBV3-1 (or the pseudogene TRBV3-2) with TRBJ1-1, with no clear D. The CDR3 sequence is 14 residues long. Trimming stripped 1 base from V and 4 bases from J, with 10 bases between. Germline V gene data show CDR1 as LGHDT and CDR2 as YNNKEL (reference sequence).

This chain links TRBV23-1 with TRBJ1-5; TRBD1 matches at 9 bases. TRBV23-1 is an open reading frame whose function is uncertain. Trimming cost V 0 bases and J 4 bases; bases outside gene matches: 25. The CDR3 length is 23 residues. The CDR3 sequence: CASSQSFFPIVPGQGIENQPQHF. The CDR3 DNA reads TGCGCCAGCAGTCAATCTTTTTTCCCCATAGTCCCGGGACAGGGTATTGAAAATCAGCCCCAGCATTTT.

In nucleotides, the CDR3 is TGTGCCAGCAGCCAACAGGGATGGAACACTGAAGCTTTCTTT. Its protein is CASSQQGWNTEAFF. V gene TRBV5-4 combines with J gene TRBJ1-1; D perhaps matches TRBD1 (6 bases). The V gene's germline CDR1 is SGHNT and CDR2 YYREEE (reference sequence). The V end lost 4 bases, the J end lost 1 base, and 11 bases lay between the germline ends. The CDR3 length is 14 residues.

This clone was seen just once. The rearrangement links TRBV18 to TRBJ2-7, with 9 positions matching TRBD2. The CDR3 totals 15 residues. Germline values: CDR1 KGHSH, CDR2 LQKENI. V lost 1 base, J lost 5 bases, and 6 bases stayed unmatched. CDR3 sequence reads: CASSPLRGRADEQYF. CDR3 DNA sequence: TGTGCCAGCTCACCACTCCGCGGGAGGGCGGACGAGCAGTACTTC.

This clone was recorded a few times. The chain couples TRBV11-3 to TRBJ2-7, with 7 bases fitting TRBD1. CDR1 SGHNT and CDR2 YENEEA come from the germline V gene. The CDR3 spans 16 residues. J lost 2 bases, V lost 3 bases, and 10 bases had no gene match. This CDR3 reads CASSLEGQDSAYEQYF. The CDR3 nucleotides read TGTGCCAGCAGCTTGGAAGGACAGGACAGTGCCTACGAGCAGTACTTC.

The genes are TRBV18 and TRBJ1-2; 8 positions match TRBD1. CDR1 and CDR2 from the germline V gene are KGHSH and LQKENI. The CDR3 has 13 residues. V lost 6 bases to trimming and J lost 8 bases; unmatched junction nucleotides: 8. As DNA, the CDR3 is TGTGCCAGCTCTCCTCAACGGGACAGGGGCTACACCTTC. Residues: CASSPQRDRGYTF.

This clone is medium-sized. The genes are TRBV4-2 and TRBJ2-7; D may be TRBD1 or TRBD2 (5 bases each). This CDR3 spans 15 amino acids. V gave up 2 bases and J gave up 1 base, with 12 bases separating them. The germline gives CDR1 LGHNA, CDR2 YNFKEQ. The CDR3, as DNA: TGTGCCAGCAGCCAACTACGGGACGCTTCCTACGAGCAGTACTTC. It translates to CASSQLRDASYEQYF.

V gene TRBV18 combines with J gene TRBJ2-3; possibly TRBD1 for D (6 bases). The CDR3 extends over 14 amino acids. Between the trimmed V and J ends, which lost 8 bases and 5 bases, there was a span of 17 bases. CDR1 KGHSH and CDR2 LQKENI come from the germline V gene. The DNA for the CDR3 is TGTGCCAGCCTCCGGGACATCAGTGGAGATACGCAGTATTTT. As protein: CASLRDISGDTQYF.

The rearrangement joins TRBV12-5 to TRBJ1-2; 8 nucleotides match TRBD1. The V gene's germline CDR1 is LGHNT and CDR2 FRNRAP. V lost 1 base and J lost 8; bases outside the gene matches: 6. CDR3 size: 14 residues. The CDR3 spells CASGLGTGRKGYTF. CDR3 nucleotides: TGTGCTAGTGGTTTGGGGACAGGGCGTAAGGGCTACACCTTC.

This sequence joins TRBV5-4 and TRBJ1-3; D remains unclear. The CDR3 covers 15 residues. Between the trimmed V and J ends, which lost 0 bases and 0 bases, there was a span of 7 bases. CDR1 is SGHNT and CDR2 is YYREEE in the germline V gene (reference sequence). This CDR3 is CASSLDLISGNTIYF. Here the CDR3 DNA reads TGTGCCAGCAGCTTGGATTTGATCTCTGGAAACACCATATATTTT.

In its sample, this clone was seen once. A junction end diverges from the germline sequence, so it may reflect a read error. The V call is TRBV30, the J call TRBJ1-1; TRBD1 might be the D (6 bases). Looked up from germline, CDR1 is GTSNPN and CDR2 is SVGIG (reference sequence). The CDR3 spans 9 residues. CDR3 protein: CAWSPPGEF. The CDR3 DNA reads TGTGCCTGGAGTCCCCCAGGGGAATTT.

This clone came up once. This rearrangement joins TRBV6-6 to TRBJ2-4; 7 nucleotides line up with TRBD1. This CDR3 spans 15 amino acids. Losses at the gene ends were 4 bases for V and 2 bases for J; bases not matched to a gene: 5. Germline V CDR1 and CDR2: MNHNY, SVGAGI (reference sequence). CDR3 loop: CASSSGQVTKNIQYF. DNA for the CDR3: TGTGCCAGCAGTTCAGGACAGGTTACCAAAAACATTCAGTACTTC.

The chain has TRBV6-5 and TRBJ1-6; 9 bases fit TRBD1. CDR1 is MNHEY, CDR2 SVGAGI, per germline. The trim removed 6 bases at V and 6 bases at J, leaving 6 bases unmatched. CDR3 length: 15 amino acids. In nucleotides, the CDR3 is TGTGCCAGCAGCGCGGACAGGGGCGGTAATTCACCCCTCCACTTT. Translated, it gives CASSADRGGNSPLHF.

This chain connects TRBV6-5 to TRBJ2-3; either TRBD1 or TRBD2 may supply D (5 bases each). Germline assignment: CDR1 MNHEY and CDR2 SVGAGI. V lost 5 bases, J lost 2 bases, and 14 bases lay in between. CDR3 size: 15 residues. The CDR3 is CASSLMGTNTDTQYF. CDR3 DNA: TGTGCCAGCAGTCTCATGGGGACCAACACAGATACGCAGTATTTT.

This clone was recorded a few times. The rearrangement uses TRBV6-1 and TRBJ2-3; D unclear. The CDR3 has 13 residues. V gave up 1 base and J gave up 6 bases, with 8 bases separating them. CDR1 MNHNS and CDR2 SASEGT come from the germline V gene. CDR3 nucleotide sequence: TGTGCCAGCAGTGAAGGACAACAGGATACGCAGTATTTT. It codes for CASSEGQQDTQYF.

The rearrangement joins TRBV7-2 to TRBJ1-4, with 10 bases fitting TRBD1. Germline loops: CDR1 SGHTA, CDR2 FQGNSA. The ends lost 5 bases at V and 5 bases at J; junction bases unmatched: 11. The CDR3 extends over 17 amino acids. In DNA form, the CDR3 reads TGTGCCAGCAGCCTGGGACAGGGGATAACGATGAATGAAAAACTGTTTTTT. Protein sequence: CASSLGQGITMNEKLFF.

The genes are TRBV7-2 and TRBJ2-2; D is unclear. Trimming cost V 3 bases and J 4 bases, with 9 bases left between them. Germline CDR1 reads SGHTA; CDR2 reads FQGNSA. The CDR3 spans 14 residues. This CDR3 is CASSFFRSTGELFF. Written as DNA, the CDR3 is TGTGCCAGCAGCTTCTTCCGTTCCACCGGGGAGCTGTTTTTT.

This clone occurred a few times. The V and J genes are TRBV6-6 and TRBJ2-2, with TRBD2 identical over 8 bases. The CDR3 sequence is 14 residues long. The V gene end was trimmed by 7 bases and the J gene end by 5 bases; junction bases not matched to a gene: 6. Per the germline V gene, CDR1 is MNHNY and CDR2 is SVGAGI (reference sequence). The chain's CDR3 is CASTGLAGTGELFF. The CDR3 nucleotides read TGTGCCAGCACTGGACTAGCCGGGACCGGGGAGCTGTTTTTT.

This chain uses TRBV9 with TRBJ2-5; no definite D call. Trimming left V 0 bases short and J 1 base short, with 7 bases between. Germline V gene lookup returns CDR1 SGDLS and CDR2 YYNGEE. This CDR3 comprises 14 residues. CDR3 sequence: CASSVGQIQETQYF. The CDR3 DNA reads as TGTGCCAGCAGCGTAGGTCAGATCCAAGAGACCCAGTACTTC.

V and J are TRBV7-9 and TRBJ1-1; D remains unclear. Trimming pared 2 bases from V and 3 bases from J, leaving 7 bases between. The CDR3 length is 13 residues. Germline V gene sequence: CDR1 SEHNR, CDR2 FQNEAQ (reference sequence). CDR3 DNA sequence: TGTGCCAGCAGCTTACGTAGGGACACTGAAGCTTTCTTT. Translated, it gives CASSLRRDTEAFF.

This clone was observed a handful of times. V usage is TRBV7-9 and J usage is TRBJ1-4; tentative D call: TRBD1 (6 bases). Germline CDR1 is SEHNR and CDR2 is FQNEAQ (reference sequence). Trimming took off 1 base at V and 8 bases at J, with 17 bases between the two ends. The length of the CDR3 is 16 residues. The CDR3 loop is CASSLGMHREGEKLFF. CDR3 DNA: TGTGCCAGCAGCTTAGGAATGCACAGGGAGGGAGAAAAACTGTTTTTT.

The chain couples TRBV7-2 to TRBJ2-1; no firm D call. CDR3 length: 13 residues. Trimming removed 7 bases from V and 5 bases from J, with 12 bases in between. Germline V gene lookup returns CDR1 SGHTA and CDR2 FQGNSA. In nucleotides, the CDR3 is TGTGCCAGCACCGAAACCCTAGACAATGAGCAGTTCTTC. It translates to CASTETLDNEQFF.

The CDR3 DNA reads as TGTGCCAGCAGGTGGGGGACAGGGCGGAACACCGGGGAGCTGTTTTTT. This gives the protein CASRWGTGRNTGELFF. The V gene is TRBV5-6, the J gene TRBJ2-2; 9 bases fit TRBD1. CDR3 length: 16 amino acids. In germline, CDR1 is SGHDT, CDR2 YYEEEE. J lost 1 base, V lost 5 bases, and 6 bases had no gene match.

This clone was detected a few times. Other DNA sequences in the same sample also yield this CDR3. The rearrangement links TRBV5-1 to TRBJ1-1; no definite D call. The length of the CDR3 is 13 residues. Trimming left V 2 bases short and J 1 base short, with 6 bases between. Germline CDR1 SGHRS, CDR2 YFSETQ. The CDR3 region has the DNA TGCGCCAGCAGCTTAGAGGAGAACACTGAAGCTTTCTTT. Translating gives CASSLEENTEAFF.

The chain's CDR3 is CASSYVRDQPQHF. CDR3 coding DNA: TGTGCCAGCAGTTATGTCCGTGATCAGCCCCAGCATTTT. The rearrangement joins TRBV6-5 to TRBJ1-5; D unresolved. The CDR3 totals 13 residues. The V gene lost 3 bases and the J gene lost 5 bases, with 8 bases spanning the gap. Germline CDR1 is MNHEY and CDR2 is SVGAGI.

This clone was recorded once. The genes are TRBV30 and TRBJ2-3; weak D call: TRBD2 (6 bases). The V end was cut by 4 bases, the J end by 0 bases, with 8 bases between. Germline lookup yields CDR1 GTSNPN and CDR2 SVGIG (reference sequence). CDR3 length: 13 amino acids. CDR3 nucleotide sequence: TGTGCCTGGACCGGAGGGAGCACAGATACGCAGTATTTT. Residues: CAWTGGSTDTQYF.